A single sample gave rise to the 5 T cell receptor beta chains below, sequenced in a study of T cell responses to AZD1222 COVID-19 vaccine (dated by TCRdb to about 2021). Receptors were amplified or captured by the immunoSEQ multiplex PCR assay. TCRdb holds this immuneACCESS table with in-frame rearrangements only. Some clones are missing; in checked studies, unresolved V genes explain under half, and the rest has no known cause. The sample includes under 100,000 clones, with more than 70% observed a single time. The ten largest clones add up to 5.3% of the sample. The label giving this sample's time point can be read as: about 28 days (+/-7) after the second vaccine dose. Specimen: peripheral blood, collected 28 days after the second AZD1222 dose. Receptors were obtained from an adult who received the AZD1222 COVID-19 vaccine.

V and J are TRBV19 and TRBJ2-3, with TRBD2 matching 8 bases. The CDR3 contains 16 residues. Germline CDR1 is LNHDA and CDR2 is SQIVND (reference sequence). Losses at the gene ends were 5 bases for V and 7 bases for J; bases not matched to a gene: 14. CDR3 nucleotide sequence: TGTGCCAGTAGTTTACGCTACAGCGGGGGTATAAATACGCAGTATTTT. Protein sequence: CASSLRYSGGINTQYF.

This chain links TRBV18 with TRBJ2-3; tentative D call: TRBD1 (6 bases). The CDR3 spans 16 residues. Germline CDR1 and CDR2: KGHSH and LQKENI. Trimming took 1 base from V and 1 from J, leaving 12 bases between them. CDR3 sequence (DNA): TGTGCCAGCTCACCACTCGAGTCAGGGGGCACAGATACGCAGTATTTT. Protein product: CASSPLESGGTDTQYF.

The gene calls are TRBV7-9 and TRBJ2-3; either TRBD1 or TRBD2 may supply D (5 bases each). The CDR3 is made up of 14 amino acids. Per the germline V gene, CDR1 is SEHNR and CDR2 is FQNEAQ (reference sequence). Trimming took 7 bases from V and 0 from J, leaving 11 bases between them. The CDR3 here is CASNEGTSTDTQYF. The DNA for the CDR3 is TGTGCCAGCAACGAGGGGACGAGCACAGATACGCAGTATTTT.

CDR3 residues: CASSPWAGGFTGELFF. The CDR3 DNA follows: TGTGCCAGCAGCCCGTGGGCAGGGGGCTTCACCGGGGAGCTGTTTTTT. V gene TRBV5-4 combines with J gene TRBJ2-2, with TRBD1 matching 8 bases. The CDR3 spans 16 residues. Germline-derived CDR1 and CDR2 are SGHNT and YYREEE (reference sequence). After removal of 4 bases from V and 4 bases from J, the junction contained 9 bases not matched to a gene.

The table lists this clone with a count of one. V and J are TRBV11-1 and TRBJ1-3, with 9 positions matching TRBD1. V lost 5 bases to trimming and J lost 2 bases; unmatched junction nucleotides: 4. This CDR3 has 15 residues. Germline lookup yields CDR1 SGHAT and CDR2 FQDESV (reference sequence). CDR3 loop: CASSLDRGTGNTIYF. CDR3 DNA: TGTGCCAGCAGCCTGGACAGGGGAACTGGAAACACCATATATTTT.